The rows below give T cell receptor beta chains drawn from one sample of a study of cytomegalovirus exposure and HLA in healthy donors. Assay: immunoSEQ multiplex PCR; the TCRdb copy retains only in-frame clones and omits some. The table lists approximately 130,000 clones, 81% of them singletons. Sequenced: PBMCs. These receptors were obtained from a woman between 40 and 50 years old in good health and CMV-seropositive. The CDR3 runs from the conserved cysteine through the conserved F or W. The D gene is left open where the match is weak. The size of a clone is reported for some rows only, either as once, few or many, or as a class for expanded clones.

>TRBJ2-1|NA|TRBV7-9|NA
CASSQWARDADEQFF
TGTGCCAGCAGCCAATGGGCGCGGGACGCCGATGAGCAGTTCTTC
>TRBJ1-1|NA|TRBV14|NA
CASRPGTEAFF
TGTGCCAGCAGACCGGGCACTGAAGCTTTCTTT
>TRBJ2-3|NA|TRBV7-8|NA
CASSLVGGASTDTQYF
TGTGCCAGCAGCTTAGTTGGGGGGGCTAGCACAGATACGCAGTATTTT
>TRBJ2-2|NA|TRBV14|NA
CASSPRDTNTGELFF
TGTGCCAGCAGCCCCCGGGACACTAACACCGGGGAGCTGTTTTTT
>TRBJ2-7|NA|TRBV11-2|NA
CASSLAMVRAPYEQYF
TGTGCCAGCAGCTTAGCCATGGTGCGGGCCCCCTACGAGCAGTACTTC
>TRBJ2-7|once|TRBV5-4|TRBD1
CASSLGGQGAYEQYF
TGTGCCAGCAGCTTAGGGGGACAGGGCGCCTACGAGCAGTACTTC
>TRBJ2-7|once|TRBV28|NA
CASSGPGQTYEQYF
TGTGCCAGCAGTGGGCCGGGACAAACCTACGAGCAGTACTTC
>TRBJ1-2|NA|TRBV28|TRBD1
CASSVGTVYGYTF
TGTGCCAGCAGTGTCGGGACAGTTTATGGCTACACCTTC
>TRBJ2-5|few|TRBV4-1|NA
CASSQVSGETQYF
TGCGCCAGCAGCCAAGTCTCAGGGGAGACCCAGTACTTC
>TRBJ1-5|NA|TRBV6-1|NA
CASSESRGGQPQHF
TGTGCCAGCAGTGAAAGTAGGGGAGGGCAGCCCCAGCATTTT
>TRBJ2-1|NA|TRBV10-3|TRBD1
CAISESGQGFCEQFF
TGTGCCATCAGTGAGTCGGGACAGGGGTTTTGTGAGCAGTTCTTC
>TRBJ1-4|once|TRBV5-6|NA
CASSLGQNEKLFF
TGTGCCAGCAGCTTGGGACAGAATGAAAAACTGTTTTTT
>TRBJ2-1|NA|TRBV19|NA
CASSENKDNEQFF
TGTGCCAGTAGTGAAAACAAAGACAATGAGCAGTTCTTC
>TRBJ1-1|NA|TRBV5-1|NA
CASSQGHWNTEAFF
TGCGCCAGCAGCCAAGGACACTGGAACACTGAAGCTTTCTTT
>TRBJ2-7|NA|TRBV6-5|NA
CASTHQGGSYEQYF
TGTGCCAGCACCCACCAGGGCGGCTCCTACGAGCAGTACTTC
>TRBJ2-7|few|TRBV7-9|TRBD2
CASSRRAGVTSYEQYF
TGTGCCAGCAGCAGGAGAGCGGGAGTTACCTCCTACGAGCAGTACTTC
>TRBJ1-5|NA|TRBV19|NA
CASSIQDMQPQHF
TGTGCCAGTAGTATCCAGGATATGCAGCCCCAGCATTTT
>TRBJ2-1|NA|TRBV2|TRBD2
CASSARPGLAGDNEQFF
TGTGCCAGCAGTGCCCGACCGGGACTAGCGGGAGACAATGAGCAGTTCTTC
>TRBJ2-3|NA|TRBV6-1|TRBD1
CASRKGQNTDTQYF
TGTGCCAGCAGGAAGGGACAGAACACAGATACGCAGTATTTT
>TRBJ2-5|NA|TRBV5-4|NA
CASSLTRGQETQYF
TGTGCCAGCAGCTTGACCCGGGGGCAAGAGACCCAGTACTTC
>TRBJ2-5|NA|TRBV30|TRBD2
CAWTPLGLAGTQETQYF
TGTGCCTGGACCCCCCTGGGACTAGCGGGGACCCAAGAGACCCAGTACTTC
>TRBJ2-7|NA|TRBV27|NA
CASSLAAGQTYEQYF
TGTGCCAGCAGTTTAGCCGCGGGACAGACCTACGAGCAGTACTTC
>TRBJ2-1|once|TRBV30|TRBD2
CAWSSGLPLGNEQFF
TGTGCCTGGAGTTCGGGACTACCCTTAGGCAATGAGCAGTTCTTC
>TRBJ2-7|NA|TRBV28|TRBD2
CASSSGTSGTKQYF
TGTGCCAGCAGTTCCGGGACTAGCGGAACGAAGCAGTACTTC
>TRBJ2-3|few|TRBV2|NA
CASSETGDLNPNVDTQYF
TGTGCCAGCAGTGAAACGGGGGACCTAAATCCTAATGTCGATACGCAGTATTTT
>TRBJ2-1|NA|TRBV4-3|TRBD2
CASSRTSGSYNEQFF
TGCGCCAGCAGCCGGACTAGCGGGAGTTATAATGAGCAGTTCTTC
>TRBJ2-7|few|TRBV9|NA
CASSVVVTSPTYEQYF
TGTGCCAGCAGCGTAGTTGTTACTAGCCCTACCTACGAGCAGTACTTC
>TRBJ1-5|NA|TRBV30|NA
CAWSAGYNQPQHF
TGTGCCTGGAGTGCAGGGTACAATCAGCCCCAGCATTTT
>TRBJ1-5|NA|TRBV29-1|NA
CSVAEGRGNQPQHF
TGCAGCGTCGCGGAGGGGAGGGGTAATCAGCCCCAGCATTTT
>TRBJ2-1|once|TRBV5-1|TRBD1
CASSFRTGGTDEQFF
TGCGCCAGCAGCTTCCGGACAGGGGGCACCGATGAGCAGTTCTTC
>TRBJ1-3|few|TRBV10-3|TRBD1
CAIRDPRDRAGNTIYF
TGTGCCATCAGGGACCCCCGGGACAGGGCTGGAAACACCATATATTTT
>TRBJ1-6|NA|TRBV9|NA
CASSVDSGQGNSPLHF
TGTGCCAGCAGCGTAGATTCCGGGCAGGGAAATTCACCCCTCCACTTT
>TRBJ1-2|NA|TRBV11-1|NA
CASSSPGHYGYTF
TGTGCCAGCAGCTCCCCAGGGCACTATGGCTACACCTTC
>TRBJ1-2|NA|TRBV25-1|TRBD1
CASSGGQGLYGYTF
TGTGCCAGCAGTGGAGGACAGGGGCTCTATGGCTACACCTTC
>TRBJ2-7|few|TRBV27|NA
CASSIWPGSEQYF
TGTGCCAGCAGCATTTGGCCGGGTTCCGAGCAGTACTTC
>TRBJ2-7|NA|TRBV11-2|TRBD1
CASMGQGNEQYF
TGTGCCAGCATGGGACAGGGGAACGAGCAGTACTTC
>TRBJ2-3|NA|TRBV9|TRBD1
CASSSLGTGVDTQYF
TGTGCCAGCAGCTCCCTCGGGACAGGGGTAGATACGCAGTATTTT
>TRBJ1-2|once|TRBV4-2|TRBD1
CASSRTTGGANGYTF
TGTGCCAGCAGTAGAACCACAGGGGGCGCGAACGGCTACACCTTC
>TRBJ2-7|NA|TRBV11-2|NA
CASSLRGNEQYF
TGTGCCAGCAGCCTCAGAGGGAACGAGCAGTACTTC
>TRBJ1-5|NA|TRBV2|NA
CASSAGLGNQPQHF
TGTGCCAGCAGTGCGGGGTTAGGCAATCAGCCCCAGCATTTT
>TRBJ1-4|few|TRBV28|NA
CASSPPGRRNEKLFF
TGTGCCAGCAGTCCCCCCGGACGGAGGAATGAAAAACTGTTTTTT
>TRBJ1-5|NA|TRBV30|NA
CAWSGARNQPQHF
TGTGCCTGGAGTGGGGCCCGCAATCAGCCCCAGCATTTT
>TRBJ2-1|few|TRBV5-1|TRBD1
CASSYNRGNEQFF
TGCGCCAGCAGCTACAACAGGGGGAATGAGCAGTTCTTC
>TRBJ1-5|NA|TRBV6-6|TRBD1
CASSYSGTGGEPQHF
TGTGCCAGCAGTTATTCAGGGACAGGTGGTGAGCCCCAGCATTTT
>TRBJ2-7|NA|TRBV27|NA
CASSLSSGTPHEQYF
TGTGCCAGCAGTTTATCCTCCGGGACACCTCACGAGCAGTACTTC
>TRBJ2-1|NA|TRBV7-3|TRBD2
CASSLISLTSGSPNEQFF
TGTGCCAGCAGCTTAATATCCTTGACTAGCGGGAGCCCTAATGAGCAGTTCTTC
>TRBJ2-1|NA|TRBV5-1|TRBD2
CASRGLAGDLVDNEQFF
TGCGCCAGCAGGGGGCTAGCGGGAGATCTCGTCGACAATGAGCAGTTCTTC
>TRBJ2-1|few|TRBV7-2|NA
CASSIRTPYNEQFF
TGTGCCAGCAGCATAAGGACACCCTACAATGAGCAGTTCTTC
>TRBJ1-1|NA|TRBV15|TRBD1
CATSREGQDKRQDTEAFF
TGTGCCACCAGCAGAGAAGGACAGGACAAAAGGCAGGACACTGAAGCTTTCTTT
>TRBJ2-1|NA|TRBV5-4|TRBD2
CASSSPTSGRLVGEQFF
TGTGCCAGCAGTTCCCCTACTAGCGGGAGATTGGTGGGGGAGCAGTTCTTC
>TRBJ2-1|NA|TRBV5-4|TRBD2
CASSFFGSGRLHEQFF
TGTGCCAGCAGCTTTTTCGGTAGCGGGAGGTTACATGAGCAGTTCTTC
>TRBJ1-3|NA|TRBV30|NA
CAFQPDRRGTIYF
TGTGCCTTTCAGCCGGACCGTCGGGGCACCATATATTTT
>TRBJ1-2|NA|TRBV7-2|NA
CASSFVRYGYTF
TGTGCCAGCAGCTTTGTCCGTTATGGCTACACCTTC
>TRBJ1-5|NA|TRBV28|NA
CASSPLGDSQPQHF
TGTGCCAGCAGCCCCCTCGGGGACTCTCAGCCCCAGCATTTT
>TRBJ2-7|NA|TRBV6-1|TRBD2
CASSEPPGLAGVPYEQYF
TGTGCCAGCAGTGAGCCACCGGGACTAGCGGGAGTACCTTACGAGCAGTACTTC
>TRBJ1-2|NA|TRBV6-5|TRBD1
CASRYRGPYGYTF
TGTGCCAGCAGGTACAGGGGGCCTTATGGCTACACCTTC
>TRBJ1-2|NA|TRBV5-1|NA
CASSLEQGLMNGYTF
TGCGCCAGCAGCTTGGAGCAGGGGCTAATGAATGGCTACACCTTC
>TRBJ2-3|few|TRBV27|TRBD2
CASSPFAGGKPNTDTQYF
TGTGCCAGCAGTCCCTTTGCGGGGGGGAAACCTAACACAGATACGCAGTATTTT
>TRBJ2-2|NA|TRBV7-2|NA
CASSFVSTGELFF
TGTGCCAGCAGCTTCGTTTCCACCGGGGAGCTGTTTTTT
>TRBJ2-7|once|TRBV9|NA
CASSVVGASPYEQYF
TGTGCCAGCAGCGTAGTTGGGGCCTCACCCTACGAGCAGTACTTC